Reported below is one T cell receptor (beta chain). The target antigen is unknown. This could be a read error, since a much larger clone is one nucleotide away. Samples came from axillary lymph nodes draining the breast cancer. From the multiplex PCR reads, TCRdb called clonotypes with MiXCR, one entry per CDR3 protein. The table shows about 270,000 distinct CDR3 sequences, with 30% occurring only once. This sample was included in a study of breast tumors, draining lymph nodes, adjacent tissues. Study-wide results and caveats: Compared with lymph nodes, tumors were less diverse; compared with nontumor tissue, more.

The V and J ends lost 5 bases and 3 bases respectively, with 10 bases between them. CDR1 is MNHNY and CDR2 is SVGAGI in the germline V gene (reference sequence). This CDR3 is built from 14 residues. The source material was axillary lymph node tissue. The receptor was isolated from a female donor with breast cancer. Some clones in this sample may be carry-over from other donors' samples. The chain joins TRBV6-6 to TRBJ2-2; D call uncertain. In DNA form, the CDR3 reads TGTGCCAGCAGTCGGGCGACGGACACCGGGGAGCTGTTTTTT. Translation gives CASSRATDTGELFF.